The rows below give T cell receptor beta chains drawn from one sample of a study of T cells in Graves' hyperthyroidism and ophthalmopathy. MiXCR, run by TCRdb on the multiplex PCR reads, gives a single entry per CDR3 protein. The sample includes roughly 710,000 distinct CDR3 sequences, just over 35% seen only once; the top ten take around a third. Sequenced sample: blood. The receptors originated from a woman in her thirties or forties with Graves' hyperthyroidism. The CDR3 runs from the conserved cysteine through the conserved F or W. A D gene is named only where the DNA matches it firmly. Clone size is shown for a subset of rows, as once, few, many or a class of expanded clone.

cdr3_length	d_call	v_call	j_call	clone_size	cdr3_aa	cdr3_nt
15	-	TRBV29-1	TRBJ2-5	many	CSVAIARIGVGAQYF	TGCAGCGTTGCCATAGCTCGGATAGGGGTTGGGGCCCAGTACTTC
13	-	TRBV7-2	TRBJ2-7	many	CASSLGDSYEQYF	TGTGCCAGCAGCTTAGGGGACTCCTACGAGCAGTACTTC
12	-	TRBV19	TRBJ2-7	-	CTSSTQGYEQYF	TGTACCAGTAGTACCCAGGGGTACGAGCAGTACTTC
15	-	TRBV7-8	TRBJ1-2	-	CASSLAQPGPYGYTF	TGTGCCAGCAGCTTAGCACAACCAGGCCCCTATGGCTACACCTTC
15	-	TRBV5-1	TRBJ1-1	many	CASSSDSLMNTEAFF	TGCGCCAGCAGCTCGGACAGCCTAATGAACACTGAAGCTTTCTTT
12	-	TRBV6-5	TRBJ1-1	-	CASGTRQAEAFF	TGTGCCAGCGGTACCCGACAGGCAGAAGCTTTCTTT
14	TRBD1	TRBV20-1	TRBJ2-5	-	CSARGRQGKETQYF	TGCAGTGCTAGAGGGCGACAGGGGAAAGAGACCCAGTACTTC
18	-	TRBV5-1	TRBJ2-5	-	CASPNLPTPSVVQETQYF	TGCGCCAGCCCTAACTTACCAACCCCTAGCGTGGTCCAAGAGACCCAGTACTTC
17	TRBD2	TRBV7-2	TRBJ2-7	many	CASSSFTSGQSSYEQYF	TGTGCCAGCAGCTCGTTCACTAGCGGGCAGAGCTCCTACGAGCAGTACTTC
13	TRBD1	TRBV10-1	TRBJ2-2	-	CASRGQGIGELFF	TGCGCCAGCCGGGGACAGGGGATCGGGGAGCTGTTTTTT
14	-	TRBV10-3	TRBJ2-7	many	CAIYPTGIPYEQYF	TGTGCCATCTATCCCACGGGTATTCCCTACGAGCAGTACTTC
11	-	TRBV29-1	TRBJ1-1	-	CSAQVGTEAFF	TGCAGCGCCCAGGTGGGCACTGAAGCTTTCTTT
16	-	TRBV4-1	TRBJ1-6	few	CASSQDRGAGNSPLHF	TGCGCCAGCAGCCAAGATCGGGGGGCAGGCAATTCACCCCTCCACTTT
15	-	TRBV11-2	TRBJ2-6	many	CASSSRDSGANVLTF	TGTGCCAGCAGCTCCAGGGACTCTGGGGCCAACGTCCTGACTTTC
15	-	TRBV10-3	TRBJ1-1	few	CASSDSGKGGTEAFF	TGTGCCAGCAGTGACTCGGGGAAGGGGGGTACTGAAGCTTTCTTT
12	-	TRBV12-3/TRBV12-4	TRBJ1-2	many	CASSSGFYGYTF	TGTGCCAGCAGTTCAGGGTTCTATGGCTACACCTTC
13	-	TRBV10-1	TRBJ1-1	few	CASRPGLNTEAFF	TGCGCCAGCAGACCGGGATTGAACACTGAAGCTTTCTTT
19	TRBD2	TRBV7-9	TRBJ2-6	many	CASSLRGTSGYSGANVLTF	TGTGCCAGCAGCTTACGCGGGACTAGCGGATACTCTGGGGCCAACGTCCTGACTTTC
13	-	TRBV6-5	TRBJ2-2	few	CASSYGFPGELFF	TGTGCCAGCAGTTACGGCTTCCCGGGGGAGCTGTTTTTT
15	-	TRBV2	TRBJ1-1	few	CASAPGGPMNTEAFF	TGTGCCAGCGCCCCCGGAGGCCCAATGAACACTGAAGCTTTCTTT
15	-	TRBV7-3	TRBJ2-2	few	CASAAQPANTGELFF	TGTGCCAGCGCGGCCCAACCTGCGAACACCGGGGAGCTGTTTTTT
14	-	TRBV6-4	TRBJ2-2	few	CASSDGGNTGELFF	TGTGCCAGCAGTGACGGCGGAAACACCGGGGAGCTGTTTTTT
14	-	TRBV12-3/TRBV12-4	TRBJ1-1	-	CASSPGQTTIGAFF	TGTGCCAGCAGTCCGGGACAAACCACGATCGGGGCTTTCTTT
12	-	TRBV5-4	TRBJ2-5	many	CASSSDSPTQYF	TGTGCCAGCAGCTCGGACTCGCCGACCCAGTACTTC
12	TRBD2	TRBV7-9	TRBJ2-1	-	CASSSPGGEQFF	TGTGCCAGCAGTTCCCCGGGGGGTGAGCAGTTCTTC
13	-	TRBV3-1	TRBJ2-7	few	CASTPQGVYEQYF	TGTGCCAGCACCCCACAGGGTGTCTACGAGCAGTACTTC
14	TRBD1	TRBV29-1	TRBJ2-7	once	CSVIGTGGLYEQYF	TGCAGCGTTATAGGGACAGGGGGACTCTACGAGCAGTACTTC
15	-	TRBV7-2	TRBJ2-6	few	CASSPEYAGANVLTF	TGTGCCAGCAGCCCCGAATATGCTGGGGCCAACGTCCTGACTTTC
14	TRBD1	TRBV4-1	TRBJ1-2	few	CASSQHRGEYGYTF	TGCGCCAGCAGCCAACACAGGGGAGAATATGGCTACACCTTC
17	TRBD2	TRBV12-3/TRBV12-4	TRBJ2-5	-	CASSFAGGVGLSETQYF	TGTGCCAGCAGTTTTGCGGGAGGGGTAGGGCTATCAGAGACCCAGTACTTC
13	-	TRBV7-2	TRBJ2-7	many	CASTEGVSDEQYF	TGTGCCAGCACTGAGGGGGTTTCGGACGAGCAGTACTTC
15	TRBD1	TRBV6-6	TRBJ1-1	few	CASSYLDRGNTEAFF	TGTGCCAGCAGTTACCTGGACAGGGGGAACACTGAAGCTTTCTTT
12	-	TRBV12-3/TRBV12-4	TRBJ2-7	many	CASSLEGYEQYF	TGTGCCAGCAGCTTAGAGGGTTACGAGCAGTACTTC
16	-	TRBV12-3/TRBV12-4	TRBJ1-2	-	CASSNFGHSTTDGYTF	TGTGCCAGCAGTAACTTCGGGCACTCAACTACCGATGGCTACACCTTC
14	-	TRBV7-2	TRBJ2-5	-	CASSLGAVGETQYF	TGTGCCAGCAGCTTGGGGGCGGTAGGCGAGACCCAGTACTTC